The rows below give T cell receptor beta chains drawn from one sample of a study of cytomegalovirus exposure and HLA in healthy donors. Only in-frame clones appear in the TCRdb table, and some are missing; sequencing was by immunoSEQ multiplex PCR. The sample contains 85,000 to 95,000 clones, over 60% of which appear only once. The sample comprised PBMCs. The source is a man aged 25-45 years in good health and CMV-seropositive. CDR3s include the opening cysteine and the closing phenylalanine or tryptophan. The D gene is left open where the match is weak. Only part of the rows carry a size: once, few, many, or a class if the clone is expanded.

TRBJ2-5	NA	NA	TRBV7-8	CASSLAQRRETQYF	TGTGCCAGCAGCTTAGCGCAAAGGAGAGAGACCCAGTACTTC
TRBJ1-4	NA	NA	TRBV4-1	CASSQDGQEKLFF	TGCGCCAGCAGCCAAGATGGGCAGGAAAAACTGTTTTTT
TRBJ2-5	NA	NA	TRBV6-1	CASSEESTGWFPETQYF	TGTGCCAGCAGTGAAGAGAGTACAGGTTGGTTCCCAGAGACCCAGTACTTC
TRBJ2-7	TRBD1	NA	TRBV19	CASSPSDRGGYEQYF	TGTGCCAGTAGTCCCTCGGACAGGGGAGGCTACGAGCAGTACTTC
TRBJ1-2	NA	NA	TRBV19	CASKGDTSMAGYTF	TGTGCCAGTAAGGGGGACACCTCTATGGCTGGCTACACCTTC
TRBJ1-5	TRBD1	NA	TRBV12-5	CASGLGFRGTGGYSNQPQHF	TGTGCTAGTGGTTTGGGGTTTCGGGGGACAGGGGGCTATAGCAATCAGCCCCAGCATTTT
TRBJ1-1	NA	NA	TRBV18	CASSPPRQATEAFF	TGTGCCAGCTCACCACCTCGTCAGGCCACTGAAGCTTTCTTT
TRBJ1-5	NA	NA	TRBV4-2	CASSLATSVWGDQPQHF	TGTGCCAGCAGCCTCGCCACATCGGTGTGGGGCGATCAGCCCCAGCATTTT
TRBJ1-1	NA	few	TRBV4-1	CASSQELRGNTEAFF	TGCGCCAGCAGCCAAGAACTCAGGGGGAACACTGAAGCTTTCTTT
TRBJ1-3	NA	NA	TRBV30	CAWAGGSSGNTIYF	TGTGCCTGGGCGGGAGGTTCCTCTGGAAACACCATATATTTT
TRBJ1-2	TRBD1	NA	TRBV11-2	CASSLGTPGQGPSNYGYTF	TGTGCCAGCAGCTTGGGGACACCGGGACAGGGTCCTTCTAACTATGGCTACACCTTC
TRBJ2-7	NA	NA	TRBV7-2	CASSLVSGTYEQYF	TGTGCCAGCAGCTTAGTTAGCGGTACCTACGAGCAGTACTTC
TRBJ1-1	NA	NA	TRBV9	CASSVLDSMNTEAFF	TGTGCCAGCAGCGTATTAGACAGCATGAACACTGAAGCTTTCTTT
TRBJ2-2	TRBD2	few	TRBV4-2	CASSPGTSDTGELFF	TGTGCCAGCAGCCCCGGGACTAGCGACACCGGGGAGCTGTTTTTT
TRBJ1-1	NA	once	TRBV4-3	CASSQDRREAFF	TGCGCCAGCAGCCAAGATCGGAGGGAAGCTTTCTTT
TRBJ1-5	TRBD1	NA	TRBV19	CASTNRGVNQPQHF	TGTGCCAGTACGAACAGGGGAGTAAATCAGCCCCAGCATTTT
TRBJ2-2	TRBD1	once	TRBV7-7	CASRTGTGVGELFF	TGTGCTAGCAGGACCGGGACAGGGGTCGGGGAGCTGTTTTTT
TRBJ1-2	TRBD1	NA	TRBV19	CASSTWTGETGGYTF	TGTGCCAGTAGTACTTGGACAGGGGAAACGGGTGGCTACACCTTC